This T cell receptor (beta chain) was obtained from a study of blood T cell repertoires in COVID-19. About the study: Researchers got acute and convalescent COVID-19 samples from the United States, Italy and Spain. From T cells, B-cell-depleted T cells, or PBMCs came the material, which was cDNA or gDNA.

Study processing details: Reference gene primer amplification gave nucleated cell count estimates. Only in-frame clones appear in the TCRdb table, and some are missing; sequencing was by immunoSEQ multiplex PCR. V and J calls plus clone size are reproduced from that table; the DNA served to infer D and trimming. Among tens of thousands of clones listed, 85% to 90% were seen once. The germline V and J ends were trimmed by 0 bases and 3 bases, with 2 bases remaining between them. The CDR3 sequence is 12 residues long. Germline-derived CDR1 and CDR2 are SGDLS and YYNGEE. This clonotype originated in a human donor in a cohort sampled during active COVID-19. Sequencing input: peripheral blood. The V and J genes are TRBV9 and TRBJ2-3; D gene uncertain. The CDR3 is CASSVATDTQYF. CDR3 DNA: TGTGCCAGCAGCGTAGCGACAGATACGCAGTATTTT.